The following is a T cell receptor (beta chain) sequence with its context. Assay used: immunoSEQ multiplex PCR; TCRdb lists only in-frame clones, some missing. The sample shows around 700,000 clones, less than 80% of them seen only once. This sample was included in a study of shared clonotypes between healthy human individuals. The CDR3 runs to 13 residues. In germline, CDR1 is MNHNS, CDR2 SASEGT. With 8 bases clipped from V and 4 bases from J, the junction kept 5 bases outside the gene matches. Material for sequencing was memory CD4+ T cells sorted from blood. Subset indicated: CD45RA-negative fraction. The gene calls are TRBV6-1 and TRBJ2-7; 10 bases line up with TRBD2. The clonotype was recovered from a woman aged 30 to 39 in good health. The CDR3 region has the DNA TGTGCCAGCTGTAAGCGGGAGGGATACGAGCAGTACTTC. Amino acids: CASCKREGYEQYF.